This T cell receptor (beta chain) was observed in a study of cytomegalovirus exposure and HLA in healthy donors. With regard to this clone: Its cognate antigen is unknown.

The study's findings and limits: Accurate HLA-A and HLA-B prediction from TCR beta sequences was reported for most subjects. Sequencing likely generated an artifact that appeared as a cluster of highly shared sequence variants.

The CDR3 covers 13 residues. From germline, CDR1 is LGHNT and CDR2 FRNRAP. Germline trimming cut 9 bases from V and 1 base from J; bases unmatched to any gene: 1. The PCR contained 60 Vbeta and 13 Jbeta primers. Only in-frame clones appear in the TCRdb table, and some are missing; sequencing was by immunoSEQ multiplex PCR. This repertoire shows more than 85,000 clones, around 63% found once; its top ten account for 4% to 5.5%. This TCR was sampled from a human donor in good health. Material: PBMCs. The chain combines TRBV12-5 with TRBJ2-1, with 9 bases fitting TRBD1. The DNA for the CDR3 is TGTGCTAGCGGGACAGGGTCCTACAATGAGCAGTTCTTC. Translating it yields CASGTGSYNEQFF.